This is a list of T cell receptor beta chains from one sample in a study of early T cells in non-severe SARS-CoV-2 infection. TCRdb re-derived calls from the 5' RACE reads in MiXCR, one entry per CDR3 protein. The sample holds approximately 120,000 distinct CDR3 sequences, more than 12% seen once. The sequencing sample was made of whole blood. These receptors all come from an adult who was a healthcare worker with PCR-confirmed SARS-CoV-2 infection or an uninfected control (not recorded which). CDR3s include the opening cysteine and the closing phenylalanine or tryptophan.

j_call,v_call,cdr3_aa
TRBJ2-3,TRBV20-1,CSAPQPGQTFDTQYF
TRBJ1-1,TRBV20-1,CSAPPLGEGTEAFF
TRBJ2-5,TRBV7-2,CASSFESGLETQYF
TRBJ1-6,TRBV6-1,CASSVEGDYNSPLHF
TRBJ1-4,TRBV12-3/TRBV12-4,CASTLGQGRANEKLFF
TRBJ2-1,TRBV5-1,CASSVTTNEQFF
TRBJ1-5,TRBV19,CASTGSGGFSNQPQHF
TRBJ2-4,TRBV5-8,CASSLELLAKNIQYF
TRBJ2-3,TRBV6-5,CASSYSYTSGGVDTQYF
TRBJ2-7,TRBV7-2,CASRSVGGLDEQYF
TRBJ1-5,TRBV6-6,CASSYPEEGQPQHF
TRBJ2-5,TRBV30,CAWSVFQETQYF
TRBJ1-6,TRBV6-1,CASSWDGNSPLHF
TRBJ2-6,TRBV7-9,CASSYEGGAGADVLTF
TRBJ2-7,TRBV27,CASSSRETGFYEQYF
TRBJ2-1,TRBV20-1,CSATTSGGVKNEQFF
TRBJ1-4,TRBV3-1,CASSQEAGPTNEKLFF
TRBJ2-5,TRBV9,CASSPGEGQETQYF
TRBJ2-1,TRBV9,CASSVGNMFFNEQFF
TRBJ2-5,TRBV20-1,CSASGRQETQYF
TRBJ2-7,TRBV4-1,CASSQVFDSETYEQYF
TRBJ2-7,TRBV6-5,CASSSPSGEQYF
TRBJ2-1,TRBV20-1,CSVNSGLAGKEQFF
TRBJ2-1,TRBV7-3,CASSLGSGTGPNEQFF
TRBJ2-3,TRBV12-3/TRBV12-4,CASSPGETSTDTQYF
TRBJ1-1,TRBV10-3,CAISEGVVAEAFF
TRBJ2-5,TRBV5-1,CASSPMSRETQYF
TRBJ1-2,TRBV6-1,CASSPGTPRHGYTF
TRBJ1-4,TRBV7-9,CASSLETAADEKLFF
TRBJ2-3,TRBV4-2,CASTTSGGSGTDTQYF
TRBJ2-7,TRBV10-2,CASCLKGTHYEQYF